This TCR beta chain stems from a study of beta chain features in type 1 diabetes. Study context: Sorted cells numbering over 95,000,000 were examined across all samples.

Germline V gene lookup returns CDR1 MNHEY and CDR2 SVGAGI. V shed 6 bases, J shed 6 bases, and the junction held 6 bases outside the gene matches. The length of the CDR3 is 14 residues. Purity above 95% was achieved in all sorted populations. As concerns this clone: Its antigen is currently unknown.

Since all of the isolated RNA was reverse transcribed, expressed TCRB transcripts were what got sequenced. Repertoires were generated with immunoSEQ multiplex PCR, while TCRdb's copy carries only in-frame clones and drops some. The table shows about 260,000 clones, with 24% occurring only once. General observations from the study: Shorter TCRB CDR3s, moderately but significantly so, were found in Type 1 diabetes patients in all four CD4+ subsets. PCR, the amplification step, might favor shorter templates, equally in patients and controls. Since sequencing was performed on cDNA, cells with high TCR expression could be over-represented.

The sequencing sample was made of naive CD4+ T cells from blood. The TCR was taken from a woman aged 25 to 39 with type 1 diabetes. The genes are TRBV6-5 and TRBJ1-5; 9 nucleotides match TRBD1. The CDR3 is CASSPTGGGQPQHF. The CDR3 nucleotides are TGTGCCAGCAGCCCCACAGGGGGCGGTCAGCCCCAGCATTTT.